The source of this T cell receptor (beta chain) is a study of T-cell reconstitution after alpha-beta-depleted transplantation in children. Study observations and caveats: Some patients' high day-60 TCRbeta diversity was traced to surviving recipient T cells and thymic progenitors. Alpha-beta T cells about two months after transplant reportedly derived from several hundred expanded graft clones. The authors attributed T-cell counts and diversity one year after transplant mostly to newly produced T cells.

The CDR3 runs to 14 residues. V lost 6 bases, J lost 1 base, and 6 bases stayed unmatched. From germline, CDR1 is DFQATT and CDR2 SNEGSKA (reference sequence). This clonotype was found many times. Its antigen remains unidentified. Preparation of the TCRbeta library used unique molecular identifiers. TCRdb analysed the PCR reads with MiXCR anew, one entry per CDR3 protein. The table records roughly 49,000 distinct CDR3 sequences, about 9.3% of them present only once. V gene TRBV20-1 combines with J gene TRBJ2-1; TRBD2 aligns across 7 bases. Sequencing used PBMCs, mostly from graft donor cells, obtained 60 days after TCRalphabeta/CD19-depleted stem cell transplant. The TCR comes from a male patient between 2 and 9 years old who had a stem cell transplant for chronic granulomatous disease, so the T cells may come from the graft donor. CDR3 protein: CSAGGGPSYNEQFF. CDR3 DNA: TGCAGTGCGGGCGGGGGTCCGTCCTACAATGAGCAGTTCTTC.